This T cell receptor beta chain stems from a study of blood T cell repertoires in COVID-19. Study context: PBMCs, B-cell-depleted T cells, or T cells provided the cDNA or gDNA that made up the material.

In the original processing: Cell counts per sample came from amplifying reference gene primers. Libraries were prepared by immunoSEQ multiplex PCR; TCRdb keeps only in-frame clonotypes and omits some of them. The V and J calls and the clone size are those of that table, but D and trimming were determined from the DNA. Of about 190,000 clones in the sample, approximately 82% were seen once. Those who participated ranged in age from about 18 to 89 years and resided in about two dozen US areas. Clinical histories supplied by participants themselves formed the basis of cohort assignment. Germline assignment: CDR1 SGHRS and CDR2 YFSETQ. This CDR3 has 14 residues. V lost 2 bases to trimming and J lost 3 bases; unmatched junction nucleotides: 3.

Specimen: PBMCs or T cells enriched from blood (not recorded which). The chain carries TRBV5-1 and TRBJ1-1, with TRBD1 identical over 8 bases. This clonotype originated in an older woman with acute COVID-19. In nucleotides, the CDR3 is TGCGCCAGCAGCTTCCAGGGGGCGGACACTGAAGCTTTCTTT. Encoded protein: CASSFQGADTEAFF.